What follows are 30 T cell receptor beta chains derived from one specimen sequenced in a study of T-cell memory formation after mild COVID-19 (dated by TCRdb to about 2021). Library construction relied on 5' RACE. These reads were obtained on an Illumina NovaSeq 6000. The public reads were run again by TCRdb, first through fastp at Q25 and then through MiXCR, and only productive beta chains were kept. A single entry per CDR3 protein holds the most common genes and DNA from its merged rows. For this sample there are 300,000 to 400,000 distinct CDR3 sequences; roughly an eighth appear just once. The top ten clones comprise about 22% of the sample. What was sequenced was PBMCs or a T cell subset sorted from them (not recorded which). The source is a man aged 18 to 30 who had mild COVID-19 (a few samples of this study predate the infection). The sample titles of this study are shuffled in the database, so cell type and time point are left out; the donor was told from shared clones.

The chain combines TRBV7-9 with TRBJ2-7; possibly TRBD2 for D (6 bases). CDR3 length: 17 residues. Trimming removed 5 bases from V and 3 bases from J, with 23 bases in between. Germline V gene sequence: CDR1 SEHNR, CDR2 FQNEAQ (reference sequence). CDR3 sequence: CASSPPRGGSRVYEQYF. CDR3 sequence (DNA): TGTGCCAGCAGCCCACCTCGTGGAGGGAGTCGGGTCTACGAGCAGTACTTC.

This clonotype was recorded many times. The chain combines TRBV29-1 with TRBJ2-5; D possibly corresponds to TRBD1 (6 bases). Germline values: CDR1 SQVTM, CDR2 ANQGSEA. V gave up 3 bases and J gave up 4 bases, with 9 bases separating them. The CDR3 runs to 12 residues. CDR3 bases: TGCAGCGTTGACAGGGGAACAGAGACCCAGTACTTC. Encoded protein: CSVDRGTETQYF.

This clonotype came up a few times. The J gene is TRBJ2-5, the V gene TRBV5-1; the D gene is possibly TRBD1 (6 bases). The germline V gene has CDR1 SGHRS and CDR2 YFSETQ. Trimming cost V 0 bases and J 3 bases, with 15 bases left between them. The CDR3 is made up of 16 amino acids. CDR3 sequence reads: CASSLGDKGQKETQYF. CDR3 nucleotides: TGCGCCAGCAGCTTGGGGGATAAGGGACAAAAAGAGACCCAGTACTTC.

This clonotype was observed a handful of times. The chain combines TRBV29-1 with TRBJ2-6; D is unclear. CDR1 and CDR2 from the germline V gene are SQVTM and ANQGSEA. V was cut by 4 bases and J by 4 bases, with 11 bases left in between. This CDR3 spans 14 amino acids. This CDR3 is CSVAIVEGANVLTF. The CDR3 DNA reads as TGCAGCGTTGCCATAGTGGAGGGGGCCAACGTCCTGACTTTC.

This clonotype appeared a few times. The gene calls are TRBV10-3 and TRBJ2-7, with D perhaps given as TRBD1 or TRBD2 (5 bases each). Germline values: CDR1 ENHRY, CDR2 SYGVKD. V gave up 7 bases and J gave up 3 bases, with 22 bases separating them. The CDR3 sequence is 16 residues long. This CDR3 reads CAIKGPNAPGIYEQYF. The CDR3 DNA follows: TGTGCCATCAAGGGGCCGAACGCCCCGGGAATCTACGAGCAGTACTTC.

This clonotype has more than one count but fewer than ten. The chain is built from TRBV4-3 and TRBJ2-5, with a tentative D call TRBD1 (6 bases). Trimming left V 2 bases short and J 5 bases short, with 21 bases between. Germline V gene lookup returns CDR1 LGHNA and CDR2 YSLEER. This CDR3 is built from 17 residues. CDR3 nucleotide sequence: TGCGCCAGCAGCCAAACAACGGCAGGGGATTTGGTGGAGACCCAGTACTTC. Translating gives CASSQTTAGDLVETQYF.

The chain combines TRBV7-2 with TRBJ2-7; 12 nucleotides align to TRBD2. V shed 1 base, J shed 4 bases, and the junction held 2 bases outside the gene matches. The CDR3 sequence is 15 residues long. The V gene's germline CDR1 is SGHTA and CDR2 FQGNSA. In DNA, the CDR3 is TGTGCCAGCAGCTTAGAACTAGCGGGGGGATACGAGCAGTACTTC. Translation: CASSLELAGGYEQYF.

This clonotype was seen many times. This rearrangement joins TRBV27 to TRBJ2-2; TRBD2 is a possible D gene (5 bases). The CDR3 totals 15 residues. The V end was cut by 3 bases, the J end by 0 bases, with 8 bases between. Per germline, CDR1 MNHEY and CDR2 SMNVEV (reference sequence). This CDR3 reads CASSFGRANTGELFF. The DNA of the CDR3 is TGTGCCAGCAGTTTCGGGCGGGCGAACACCGGGGAGCTGTTTTTT.

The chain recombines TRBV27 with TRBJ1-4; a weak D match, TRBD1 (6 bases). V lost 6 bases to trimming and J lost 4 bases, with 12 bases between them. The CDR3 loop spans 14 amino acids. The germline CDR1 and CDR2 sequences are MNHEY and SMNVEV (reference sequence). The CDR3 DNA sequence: TGTGCCAGCAGCCCCGGGGGCAGTAATGAAAAACTGTTTTTT. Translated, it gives CASSPGGSNEKLFF.

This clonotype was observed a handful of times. The chain's CDR3 is CSARSVVAFF. For the CDR3, the DNA is TGCAGTGCTAGATCAGTCGTAGCTTTCTTT. The gene calls are TRBV20-1 and TRBJ1-1; D ambiguous. The germline V and J ends were trimmed by 2 bases and 10 bases, with 8 bases remaining between them. The germline gives CDR1 DFQATT, CDR2 SNEGSKA (reference sequence). The CDR3 sequence is 10 residues long.

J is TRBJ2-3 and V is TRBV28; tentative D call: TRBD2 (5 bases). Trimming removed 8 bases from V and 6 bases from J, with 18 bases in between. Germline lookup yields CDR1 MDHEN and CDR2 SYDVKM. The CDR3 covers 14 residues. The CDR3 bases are TGTGCCAGCCAAAGGACTGCGACTCTGGATACGCAGTATTTT. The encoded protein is CASQRTATLDTQYF.

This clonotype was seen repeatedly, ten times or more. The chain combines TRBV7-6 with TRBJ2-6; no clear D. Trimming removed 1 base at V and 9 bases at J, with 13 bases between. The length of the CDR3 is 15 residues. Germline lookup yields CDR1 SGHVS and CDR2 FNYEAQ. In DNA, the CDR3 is TGTGCCAGCAGCTTAGGGCGACACCCTTACAACGTCCTGACTTTC. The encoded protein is CASSLGRHPYNVLTF.

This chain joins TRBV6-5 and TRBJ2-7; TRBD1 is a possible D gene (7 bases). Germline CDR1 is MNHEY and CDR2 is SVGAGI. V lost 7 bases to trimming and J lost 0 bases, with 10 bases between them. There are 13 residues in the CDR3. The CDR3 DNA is TGTGCCAGCACCCAGGGGGGCTCCTACGAGCAGTACTTC. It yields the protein CASTQGGSYEQYF.

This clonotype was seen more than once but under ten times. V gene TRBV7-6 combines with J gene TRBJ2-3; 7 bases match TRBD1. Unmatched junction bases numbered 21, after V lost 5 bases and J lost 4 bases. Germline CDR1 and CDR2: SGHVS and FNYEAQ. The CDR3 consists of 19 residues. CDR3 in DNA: TGTGCCAGCAGCAAACTTTGGGGACAGCCCGGGGAAGTGGCAGATACGCAGTATTTT. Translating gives CASSKLWGQPGEVADTQYF.

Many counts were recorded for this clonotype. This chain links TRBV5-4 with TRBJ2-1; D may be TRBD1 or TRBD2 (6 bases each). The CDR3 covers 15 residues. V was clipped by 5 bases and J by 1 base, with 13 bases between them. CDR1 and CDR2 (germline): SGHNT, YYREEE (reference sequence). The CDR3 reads CASRRGASSYNEQFF. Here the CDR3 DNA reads TGTGCCAGCAGGAGGGGGGCCAGTTCCTACAATGAGCAGTTCTTC.

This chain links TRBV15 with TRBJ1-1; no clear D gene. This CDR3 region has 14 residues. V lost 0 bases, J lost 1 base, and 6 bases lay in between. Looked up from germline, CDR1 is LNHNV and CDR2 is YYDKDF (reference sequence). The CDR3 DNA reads TGTGCCACCAGCAGAGATGTGCAGAACACTGAAGCTTTCTTT. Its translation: CATSRDVQNTEAFF.

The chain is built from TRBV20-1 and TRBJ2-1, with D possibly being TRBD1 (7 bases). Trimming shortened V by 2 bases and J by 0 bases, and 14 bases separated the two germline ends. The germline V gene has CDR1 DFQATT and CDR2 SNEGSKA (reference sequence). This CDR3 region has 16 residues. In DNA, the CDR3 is TGCAGTGCTAGACCACCAGGGGGGAGCTCCTACAATGAGCAGTTCTTC. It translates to CSARPPGGSSYNEQFF.

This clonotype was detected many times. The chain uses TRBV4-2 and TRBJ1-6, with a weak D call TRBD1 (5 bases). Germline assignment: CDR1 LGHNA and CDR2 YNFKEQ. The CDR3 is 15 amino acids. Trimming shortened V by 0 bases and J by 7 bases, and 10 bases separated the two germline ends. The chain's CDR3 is CASSQETERNSPLHF. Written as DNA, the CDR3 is TGTGCCAGCAGCCAAGAGACAGAACGCAATTCACCCCTCCACTTT.

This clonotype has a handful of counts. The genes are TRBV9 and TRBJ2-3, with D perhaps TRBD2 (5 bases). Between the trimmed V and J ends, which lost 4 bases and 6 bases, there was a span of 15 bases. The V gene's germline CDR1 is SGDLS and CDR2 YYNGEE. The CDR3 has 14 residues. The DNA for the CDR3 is TGTGCCAGCAGCTTGCCCGGCGGGTCGGATACGCAGTATTTT. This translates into CASSLPGGSDTQYF.

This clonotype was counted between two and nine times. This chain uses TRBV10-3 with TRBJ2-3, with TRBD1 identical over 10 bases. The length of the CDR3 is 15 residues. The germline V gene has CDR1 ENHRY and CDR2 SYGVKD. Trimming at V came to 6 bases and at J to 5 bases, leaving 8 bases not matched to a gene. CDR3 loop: CAIRGPGQGEDTQYF. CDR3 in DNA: TGTGCCATCAGGGGGCCCGGACAGGGGGAAGATACGCAGTATTTT.

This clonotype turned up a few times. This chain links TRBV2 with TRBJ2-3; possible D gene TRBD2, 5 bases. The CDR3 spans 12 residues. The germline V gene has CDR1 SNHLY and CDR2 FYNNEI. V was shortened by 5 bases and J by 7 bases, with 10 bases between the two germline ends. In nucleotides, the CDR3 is TGTGCCAGCAGTATCACGGACTATACGCAGTATTTT. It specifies CASSITDYTQYF.

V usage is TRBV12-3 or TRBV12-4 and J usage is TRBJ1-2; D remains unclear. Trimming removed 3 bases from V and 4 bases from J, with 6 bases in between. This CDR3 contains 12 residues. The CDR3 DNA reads TGTGCCAGCAGTTTCGTCAGCTATGGCTACACCTTC. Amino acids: CASSFVSYGYTF.

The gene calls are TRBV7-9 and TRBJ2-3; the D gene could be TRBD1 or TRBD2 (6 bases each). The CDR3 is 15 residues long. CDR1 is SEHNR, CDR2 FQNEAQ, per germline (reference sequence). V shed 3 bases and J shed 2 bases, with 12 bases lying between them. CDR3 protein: CASSFSGQYTDTQYF. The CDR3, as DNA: TGTGCCAGCAGCTTTAGCGGACAGTACACAGATACGCAGTATTTT.

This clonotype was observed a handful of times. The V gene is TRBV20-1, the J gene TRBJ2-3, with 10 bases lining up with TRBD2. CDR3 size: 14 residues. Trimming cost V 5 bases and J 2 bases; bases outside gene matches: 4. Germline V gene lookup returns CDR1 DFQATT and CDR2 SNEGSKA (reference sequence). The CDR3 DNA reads TGCAGTGCTCGACTAGCGGGCCCCACAGATACGCAGTATTTT. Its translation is CSARLAGPTDTQYF.

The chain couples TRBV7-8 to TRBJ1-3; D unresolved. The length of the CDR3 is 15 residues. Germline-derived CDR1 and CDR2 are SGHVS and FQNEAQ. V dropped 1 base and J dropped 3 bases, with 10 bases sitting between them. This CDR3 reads CASSLGPEFGNTIYF. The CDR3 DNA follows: TGTGCCAGCAGCTTAGGGCCAGAGTTTGGAAACACCATATATTTT.

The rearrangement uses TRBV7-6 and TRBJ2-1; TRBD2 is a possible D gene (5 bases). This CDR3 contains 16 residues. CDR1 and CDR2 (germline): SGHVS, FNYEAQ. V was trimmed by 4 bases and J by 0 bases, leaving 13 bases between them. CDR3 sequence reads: CASSWKVGSSYNEQFF. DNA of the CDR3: TGTGCCAGCAGCTGGAAAGTAGGGAGCTCCTACAATGAGCAGTTCTTC.

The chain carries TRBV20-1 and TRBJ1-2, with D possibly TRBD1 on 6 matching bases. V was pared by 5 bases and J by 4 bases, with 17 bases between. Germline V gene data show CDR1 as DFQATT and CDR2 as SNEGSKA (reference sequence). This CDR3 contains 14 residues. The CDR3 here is CSAGGGGGGYGYTF. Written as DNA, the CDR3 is TGCAGTGCTGGTGGTGGCGGGGGCGGCTATGGCTACACCTTC.

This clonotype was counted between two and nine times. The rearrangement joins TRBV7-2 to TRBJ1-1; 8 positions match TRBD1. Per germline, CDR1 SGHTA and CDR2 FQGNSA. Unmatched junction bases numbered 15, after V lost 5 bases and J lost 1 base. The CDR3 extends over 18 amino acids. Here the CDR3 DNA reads TGTGCCAGCAGCGACCCGATCCTCAAGGACAGGGCGAACACTGAAGCTTTCTTT. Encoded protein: CASSDPILKDRANTEAFF.

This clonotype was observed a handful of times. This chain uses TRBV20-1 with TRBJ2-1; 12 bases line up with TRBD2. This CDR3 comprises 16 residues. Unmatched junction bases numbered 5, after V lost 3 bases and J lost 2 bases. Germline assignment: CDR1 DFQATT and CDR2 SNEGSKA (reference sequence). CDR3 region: CSARSSSGGAYNEQFF. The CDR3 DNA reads TGCAGTGCTAGGTCGTCTAGCGGGGGGGCCTACAATGAGCAGTTCTTC.

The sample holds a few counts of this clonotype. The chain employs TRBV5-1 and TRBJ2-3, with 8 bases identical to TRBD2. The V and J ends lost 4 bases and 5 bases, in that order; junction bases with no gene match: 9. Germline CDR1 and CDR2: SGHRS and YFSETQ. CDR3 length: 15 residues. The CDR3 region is CASSQTGGPGDTQYF. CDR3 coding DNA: TGCGCCAGCAGCCAAACGGGGGGGCCTGGAGATACGCAGTATTTT.